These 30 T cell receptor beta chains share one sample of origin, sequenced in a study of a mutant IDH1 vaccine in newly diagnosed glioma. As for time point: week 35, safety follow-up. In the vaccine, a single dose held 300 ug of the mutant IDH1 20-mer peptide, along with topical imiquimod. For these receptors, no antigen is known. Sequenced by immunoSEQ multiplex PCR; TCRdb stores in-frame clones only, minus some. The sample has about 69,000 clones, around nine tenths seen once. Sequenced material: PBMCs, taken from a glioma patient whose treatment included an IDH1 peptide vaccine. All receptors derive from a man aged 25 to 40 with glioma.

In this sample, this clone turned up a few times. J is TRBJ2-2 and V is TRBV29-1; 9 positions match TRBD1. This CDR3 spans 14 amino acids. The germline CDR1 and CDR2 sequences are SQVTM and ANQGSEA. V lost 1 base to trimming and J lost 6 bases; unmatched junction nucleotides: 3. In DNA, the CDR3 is TGCAGCGTTGAAGGGACAGGGGTTGCCGGGGAGCTGTTTTTT. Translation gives CSVEGTGVAGELFF.

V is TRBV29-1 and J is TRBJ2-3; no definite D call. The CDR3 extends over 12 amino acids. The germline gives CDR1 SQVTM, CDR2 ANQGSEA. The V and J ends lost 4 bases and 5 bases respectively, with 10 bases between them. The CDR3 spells CSVAGAQDTQYF. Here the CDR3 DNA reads TGCAGCGTTGCCGGTGCTCAAGATACGCAGTATTTT.

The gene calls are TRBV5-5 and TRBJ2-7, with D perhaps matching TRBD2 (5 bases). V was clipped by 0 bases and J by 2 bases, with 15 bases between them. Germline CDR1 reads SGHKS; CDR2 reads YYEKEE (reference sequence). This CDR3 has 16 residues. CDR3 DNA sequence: TGTGCCAGCAGCTTGGCCGGAGGACTTATTGCCTACGAGCAGTACTTC. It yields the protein CASSLAGGLIAYEQYF. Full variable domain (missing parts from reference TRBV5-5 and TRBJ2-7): DAGVTQSPTHLIKTRGQQVTLRCSPISGHKSVSWYQQVLGQGPQFIFQYYEKEERGRGNFPDRFSARQFPNYSSELNVNALLLGDSALYLCASSLAGGLIAYEQYFGPGTRLTVT.

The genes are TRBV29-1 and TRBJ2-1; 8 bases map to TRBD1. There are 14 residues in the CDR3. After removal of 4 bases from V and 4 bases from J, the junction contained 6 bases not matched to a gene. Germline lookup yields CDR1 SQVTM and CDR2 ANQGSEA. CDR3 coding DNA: TGCAGCGTTGGGGGGACAGGCCATTACAATGAGCAGTTCTTC. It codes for CSVGGTGHYNEQFF.

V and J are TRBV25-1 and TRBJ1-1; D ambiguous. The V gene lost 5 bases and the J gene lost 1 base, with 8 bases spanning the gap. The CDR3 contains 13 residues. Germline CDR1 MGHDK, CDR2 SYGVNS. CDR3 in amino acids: CASSRGGNTEAFF. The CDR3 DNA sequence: TGTGCCAGCAGTCGCGGTGGGAACACTGAAGCTTTCTTT. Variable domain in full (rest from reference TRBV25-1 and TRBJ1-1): EADIYQTPRYLVIGTGKKITLECSQTMGHDKMYWYQQDPGMELHLIHYSYGVNSTEKGDLSSESTVSRIRTEHFPLTLESARPSHTSQYLCASSRGGNTEAFFGQGTRLTVV.

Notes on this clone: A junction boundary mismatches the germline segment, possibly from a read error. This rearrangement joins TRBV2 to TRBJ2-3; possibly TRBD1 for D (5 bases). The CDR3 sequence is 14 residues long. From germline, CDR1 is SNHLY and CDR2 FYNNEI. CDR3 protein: CASSVANLWDSRDF. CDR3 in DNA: TGTGCCAGCAGTGTAGCAAATTTGTGGGATTCCAGGGATTTT.

This chain's CDR3 is CASSPPMPGELFF. DNA of the CDR3: TGTGCCAGCAGTCCTCCCATGCCCGGGGAGCTGTTTTTT. This rearrangement joins TRBV27 to TRBJ2-2; D is ambiguous. With 5 bases removed from V and 6 bases from J, the gap between germline ends came to 10 bases. This CDR3 is 13 amino acids long. CDR1 is MNHEY, CDR2 SMNVEV, per germline (reference sequence).

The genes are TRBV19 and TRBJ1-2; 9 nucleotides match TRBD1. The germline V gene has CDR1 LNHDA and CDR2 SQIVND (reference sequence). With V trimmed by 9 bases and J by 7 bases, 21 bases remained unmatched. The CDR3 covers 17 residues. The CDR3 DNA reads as TGTGCCAGCCACTCTGTGGGACAGGGTTTATCTCTTGGTGGCTACACCTTC. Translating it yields CASHSVGQGLSLGGYTF.

The CDR3 spells CAISSTGGRDSPLHF. CDR3 nucleotide sequence: TGTGCCATCAGCTCGACAGGAGGCAGGGATTCACCCCTCCACTTT. The V and J genes are TRBV10-3 and TRBJ1-6; possibly TRBD1 for D (6 bases). CDR1 is ENHRY and CDR2 is SYGVKD in the germline V gene. The CDR3 has 15 amino acids. V lost 6 bases to trimming and J lost 8 bases, with 17 bases between them.

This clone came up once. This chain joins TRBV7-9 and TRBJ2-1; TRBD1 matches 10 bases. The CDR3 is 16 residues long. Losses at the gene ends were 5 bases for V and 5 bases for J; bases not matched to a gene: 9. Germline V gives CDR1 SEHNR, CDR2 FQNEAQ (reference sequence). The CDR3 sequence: CASSPSPGTGDNEQFF. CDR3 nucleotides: TGTGCCAGCAGCCCATCCCCCGGGACAGGGGACAATGAGCAGTTCTTC.

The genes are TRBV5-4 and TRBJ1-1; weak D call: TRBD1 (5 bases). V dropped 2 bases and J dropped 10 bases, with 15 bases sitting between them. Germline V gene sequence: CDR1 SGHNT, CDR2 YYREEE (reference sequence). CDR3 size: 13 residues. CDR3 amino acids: CASSFSPRVSAFF. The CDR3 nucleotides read TGTGCCAGCAGCTTTTCCCCCAGGGTCTCAGCTTTCTTT.

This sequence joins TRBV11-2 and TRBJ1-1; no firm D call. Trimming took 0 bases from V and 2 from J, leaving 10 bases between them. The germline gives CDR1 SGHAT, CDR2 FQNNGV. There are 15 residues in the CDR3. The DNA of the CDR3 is TGTGCCAGCAGCTTAGATCGCCCAATTAACACTGAAGCTTTCTTT. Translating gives CASSLDRPINTEAFF.

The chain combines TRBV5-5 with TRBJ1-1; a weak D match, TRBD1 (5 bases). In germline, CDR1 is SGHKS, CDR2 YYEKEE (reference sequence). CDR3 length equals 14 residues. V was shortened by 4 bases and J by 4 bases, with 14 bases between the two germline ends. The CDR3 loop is CASSLGVDGTEAFF. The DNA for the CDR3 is TGTGCCAGCAGCCTAGGGGTGGATGGCACTGAAGCTTTCTTT.

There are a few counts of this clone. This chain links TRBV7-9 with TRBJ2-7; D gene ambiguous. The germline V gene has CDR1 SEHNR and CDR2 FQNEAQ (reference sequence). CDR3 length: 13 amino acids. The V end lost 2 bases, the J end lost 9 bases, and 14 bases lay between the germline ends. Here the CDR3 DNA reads TGTGCCAGCAGCTTACTCGGGCAGGTCGGGCAGTACTTC. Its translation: CASSLLGQVGQYF.

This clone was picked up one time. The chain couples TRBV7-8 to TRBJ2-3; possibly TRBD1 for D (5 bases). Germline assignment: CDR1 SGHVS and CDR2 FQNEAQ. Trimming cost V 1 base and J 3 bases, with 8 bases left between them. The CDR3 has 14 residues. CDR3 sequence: CASSLVGVTDTQYF. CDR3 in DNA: TGTGCCAGCAGCTTAGTAGGGGTGACAGATACGCAGTATTTT.

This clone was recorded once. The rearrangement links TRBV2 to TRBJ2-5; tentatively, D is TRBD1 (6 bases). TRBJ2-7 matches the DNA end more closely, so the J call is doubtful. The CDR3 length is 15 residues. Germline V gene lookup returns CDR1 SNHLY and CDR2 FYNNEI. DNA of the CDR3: TGTGCCAGCAGTGAAGGGGACACGGCAACCTACGAGCAGTACTTC. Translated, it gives CASSEGDTATYEQYF.

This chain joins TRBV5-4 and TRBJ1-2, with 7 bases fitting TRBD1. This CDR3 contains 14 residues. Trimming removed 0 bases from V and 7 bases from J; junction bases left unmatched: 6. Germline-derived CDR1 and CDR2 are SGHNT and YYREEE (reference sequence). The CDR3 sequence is CASSLARGARGYTF. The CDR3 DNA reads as TGTGCCAGCAGCTTGGCCAGGGGGGCCCGTGGCTACACCTTC.

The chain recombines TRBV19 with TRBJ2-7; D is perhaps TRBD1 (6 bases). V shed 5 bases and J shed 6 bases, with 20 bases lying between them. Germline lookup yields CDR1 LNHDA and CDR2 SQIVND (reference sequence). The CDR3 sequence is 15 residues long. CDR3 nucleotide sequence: TGTGCCAGTAGTGCCCGACAGGATGGCTATTCCGAGCAGTACTTC. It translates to CASSARQDGYSEQYF.

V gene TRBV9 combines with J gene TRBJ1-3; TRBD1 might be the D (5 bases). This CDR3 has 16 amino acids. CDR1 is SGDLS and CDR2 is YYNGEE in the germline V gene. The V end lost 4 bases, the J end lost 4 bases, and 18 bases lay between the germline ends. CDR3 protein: CASSPTSGQVGNTIYF. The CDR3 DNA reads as TGTGCCAGCAGCCCTACATCAGGGCAGGTAGGAAACACCATATATTTT.

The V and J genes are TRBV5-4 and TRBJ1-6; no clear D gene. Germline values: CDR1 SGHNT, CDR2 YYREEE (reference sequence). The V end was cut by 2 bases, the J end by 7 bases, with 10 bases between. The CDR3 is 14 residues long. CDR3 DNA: TGTGCCAGCAGCTTAGAACACCAAAATTCACCCCTCCACTTT. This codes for CASSLEHQNSPLHF.

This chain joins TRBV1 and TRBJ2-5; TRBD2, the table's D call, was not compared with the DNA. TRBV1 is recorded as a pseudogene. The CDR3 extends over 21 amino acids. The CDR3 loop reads CTSSQDSSEVAGGWYQETQYF. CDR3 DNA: TGCACCAGCAGCCAAGATTCTTCCGAGGTAGCGGGAGGGTGGTACCAAGAGACCCAGTACTTC.

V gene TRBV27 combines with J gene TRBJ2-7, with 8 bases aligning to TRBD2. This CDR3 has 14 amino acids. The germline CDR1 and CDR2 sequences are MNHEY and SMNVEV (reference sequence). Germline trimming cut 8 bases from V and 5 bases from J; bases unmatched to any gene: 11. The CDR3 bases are TGTGCCAGCGCAGAGAGAGCGGGAGATCACGAGCAGTACTTC. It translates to CASAERAGDHEQYF.

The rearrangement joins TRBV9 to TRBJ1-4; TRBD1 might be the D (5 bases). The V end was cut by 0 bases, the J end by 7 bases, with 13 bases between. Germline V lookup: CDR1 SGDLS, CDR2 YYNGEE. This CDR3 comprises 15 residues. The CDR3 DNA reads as TGTGCCAGCAGCGTAGCGGCAGGGAGGGGTGAAAAACTGTTTTTT. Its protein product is CASSVAAGRGEKLFF.

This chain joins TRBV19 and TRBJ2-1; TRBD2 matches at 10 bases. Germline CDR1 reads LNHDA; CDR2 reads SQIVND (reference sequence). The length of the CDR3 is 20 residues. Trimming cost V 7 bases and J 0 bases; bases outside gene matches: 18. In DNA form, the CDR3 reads TGTGCCAGTACCCCAACCTTACTAGCGGGACTTGATAGCTCCTACAATGAGCAGTTCTTC. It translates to CASTPTLLAGLDSSYNEQFF.

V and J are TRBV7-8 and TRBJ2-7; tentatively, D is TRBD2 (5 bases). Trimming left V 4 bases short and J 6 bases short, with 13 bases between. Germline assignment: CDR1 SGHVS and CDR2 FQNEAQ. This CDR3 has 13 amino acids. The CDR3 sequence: CASSSVVRAEQYF. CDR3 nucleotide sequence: TGTGCCAGCAGCTCAGTTGTGCGGGCCGAGCAGTACTTC.

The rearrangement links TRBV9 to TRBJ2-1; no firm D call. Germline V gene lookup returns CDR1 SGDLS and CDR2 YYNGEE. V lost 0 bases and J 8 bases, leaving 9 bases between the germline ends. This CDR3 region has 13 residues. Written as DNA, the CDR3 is TGTGCCAGCAGCGTAGGAAGTAGCCATGAGCAGTTCTTC. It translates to CASSVGSSHEQFF.

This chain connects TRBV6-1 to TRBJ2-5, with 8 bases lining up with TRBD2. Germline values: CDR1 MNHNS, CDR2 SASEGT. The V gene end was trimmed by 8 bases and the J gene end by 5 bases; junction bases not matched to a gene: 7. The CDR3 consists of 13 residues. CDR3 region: CASHSGAGETQYF. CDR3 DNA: TGTGCCAGCCATAGCGGGGCGGGGGAGACCCAGTACTTC.

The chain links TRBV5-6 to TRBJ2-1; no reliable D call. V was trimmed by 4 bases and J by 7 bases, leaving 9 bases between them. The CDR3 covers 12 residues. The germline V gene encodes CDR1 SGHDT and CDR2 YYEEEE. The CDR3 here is CASSLSQNEQFF. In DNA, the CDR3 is TGTGCCAGCAGCCTTAGTCAAAATGAGCAGTTCTTC.

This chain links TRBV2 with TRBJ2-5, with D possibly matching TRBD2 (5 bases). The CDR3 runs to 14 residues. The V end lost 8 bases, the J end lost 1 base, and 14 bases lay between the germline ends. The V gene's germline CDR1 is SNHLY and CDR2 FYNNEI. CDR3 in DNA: TGTGCCAGCTCGGGGTCCAGGAGCCAAGAGACCCAGTACTTC. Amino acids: CASSGSRSQETQYF.

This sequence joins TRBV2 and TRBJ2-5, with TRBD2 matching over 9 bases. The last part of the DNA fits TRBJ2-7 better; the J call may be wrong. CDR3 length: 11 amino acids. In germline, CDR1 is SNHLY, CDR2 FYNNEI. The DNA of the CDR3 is TGTGCCAGCAGACTAGCGGGCGAGCAGTACTTC. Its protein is CASRLAGEQYF.